This note documents a single TCR beta chain sequence. The target antigen is unknown. The PCR had 60 Vbeta and 13 Jbeta primers. The assay was immunoSEQ multiplex PCR, and TCRdb's table has in-frame clones only and misses some. The table has 150,000 or so clones, over 70% seen once. The data are from a study of cytomegalovirus exposure and HLA in healthy donors. General study points: Listed as cytomegalovirus-associated were around 160 TCR beta chains. No immune exposure information besides CMV serostatus was available.

From germline, CDR1 is LGHNA and CDR2 YNFKEQ. The V and J ends lost 4 bases and 4 bases, in that order; junction bases with no gene match: 4. This CDR3 contains 16 residues. Each donor was nominally healthy when sampled (though unrecorded immune exposures were likely). The sample comprised PBMCs. This TCR came from a woman between 40 and 55 years old in good health and CMV-seronegative. This chain connects TRBV4-2 to TRBJ2-3; 14 positions agree with TRBD2. CDR3 DNA sequence: TGTGCCAGCAGCCCAGAGACTAGCGGGGGGGCAGATACGCAGTATTTT. Its translation is CASSPETSGGADTQYF.